These T cell receptor beta chains were read from a single sample in a study of blood T cells in healthy people across ages. From the 5' RACE reads, TCRdb called clonotypes with MiXCR, one entry per CDR3 protein. The table has about 810,000 distinct CDR3 sequences, 35% to 40% seen once. The source material was blood. Receptors were obtained from a man aged 18-30 years in good health. Each CDR3 is given with its conserved first and last residue. A D gene is named only where the DNA matches it firmly. The size of a clone is reported for some rows only, either as once, few or many, or as a class for expanded clones.

CDR3 DNA: TGTGCCAGCAGTCTAGACCGGGATACGGGTGGCTACACCTTC
CDR3 protein: CASSLDRDTGGYTF
D gene: .
J gene: TRBJ1-2
V gene: TRBV28
clone size: .

CDR3 DNA: TGTGCCAACCATCACGTGGAAGGGCCCCCCCACCAAGAGACCCCGTACTTC
CDR3 protein: CANHHVEGPPHQETPYF
D gene: .
J gene: TRBJ2-5
V gene: TRBV25-1
clone size: .

CDR3 DNA: TGCAGTGCTAGTTTCAGGACAAAGATGTCCTACGAGCAGTACTTC
CDR3 protein: CSASFRTKMSYEQYF
D gene: .
J gene: TRBJ2-7
V gene: TRBV20-1
clone size: .

CDR3 DNA: TGTGCCAGCAGCCAAGCACATCCACCCTTTTCCTCTGGGGCCAACGTCCTGACTTTC
CDR3 protein: CASSQAHPPFSSGANVLTF
D gene: .
J gene: TRBJ2-6
V gene: TRBV14
clone size: .

CDR3 DNA: TGTGCCAGCAGTGGGAGCCGGGAGGGCGAGCAGTACTTC
CDR3 protein: CASSGSREGEQYF
D gene: TRBD2
J gene: TRBJ2-7
V gene: TRBV2
clone size: few

CDR3 DNA: TGTGCCAGCAGCCAAGTCGACTGGACTAGCTTTTCAGAGACCCAGTACTTC
CDR3 protein: CASSQVDWTSFSETQYF
D gene: TRBD2
J gene: TRBJ2-5
V gene: TRBV6-2/TRBV6-3
clone size: .

CDR3 DNA: TGTACCAGCAGTTTGATGGGGACAGGGCTGGAGAGGAACACTGAAGCTTTCTTT
CDR3 protein: CTSSLMGTGLERNTEAFF
D gene: TRBD1
J gene: TRBJ1-1
V gene: TRBV12-3/TRBV12-4
clone size: .

CDR3 DNA: TGCGCCAGCAGCGTACCGTCAGAGACCCAGTACTTC
CDR3 protein: CASSVPSETQYF
D gene: .
J gene: TRBJ2-5
V gene: TRBV5-1
clone size: .

CDR3 DNA: TGTGCCAGCAGTTACACAACTGGGACAGGGGTGAACTATGGCTACACCTTC
CDR3 protein: CASSYTTGTGVNYGYTF
D gene: TRBD1
J gene: TRBJ1-2
V gene: TRBV12-3/TRBV12-4
clone size: .

CDR3 DNA: TGTGCCATCAGTTCCACAGGGGACGAGCAGTACTTC
CDR3 protein: CAISSTGDEQYF
D gene: TRBD1
J gene: TRBJ2-7
V gene: TRBV27
clone size: .

CDR3 DNA: TGTGCCAGCAGATCCACAGGGGGCGGGATCAGAGACGCGTATTTT
CDR3 protein: CASRSTGGGIRDAYF
D gene: TRBD1
J gene: TRBJ2-3
V gene: TRBV6-5
clone size: .

CDR3 DNA: TGTGCCAGCAGCCAAGAAGCCCCAGGGAACTATGGCTACACCTTC
CDR3 protein: CASSQEAPGNYGYTF
D gene: .
J gene: TRBJ1-2
V gene: TRBV4-2
clone size: few

CDR3 DNA: TGTGCCAGCAGCCAAAGTGGCGGGGGCTACAATGAGCAGTTCTTC
CDR3 protein: CASSQSGGGYNEQFF
D gene: TRBD2
J gene: TRBJ2-1
V gene: TRBV7-2
clone size: few

CDR3 DNA: TGTGCCAGCAGTGAACAGACAGGGGGCTATACTGAAGCTTTCTTT
CDR3 protein: CASSEQTGGYTEAFF
D gene: TRBD1
J gene: TRBJ1-1
V gene: TRBV6-5
clone size: .

CDR3 DNA: TGTGCCAGCACCGACCCCGGGGGGGCCTCCTACAATGAGCAGTTCTTC
CDR3 protein: CASTDPGGASYNEQFF
D gene: TRBD2
J gene: TRBJ2-1
V gene: TRBV12-3/TRBV12-4
clone size: few

CDR3 DNA: TGTGCCAGCAGCTTAGAGACTAGTGAATCCTACGAGCAGTACTTC
CDR3 protein: CASSLETSESYEQYF
D gene: .
J gene: TRBJ2-7
V gene: TRBV7-6
clone size: .

CDR3 DNA: TGCAGTGCTTGTAAGGTCTTCTACGAGCAGTACTTC
CDR3 protein: CSACKVFYEQYF
D gene: .
J gene: TRBJ2-7
V gene: TRBV20-1
clone size: .

CDR3 DNA: TGTGCCAGCAGTTACTCGACCCTTGGGATCAACACTGAAGCTTTCTTT
CDR3 protein: CASSYSTLGINTEAFF
D gene: .
J gene: TRBJ1-1
V gene: TRBV6-5
clone size: .

CDR3 DNA: TGTGCCAGCAGTTACTCGCCCAGGCGGCTAGCGGGGACGAACTACGAGCAGTACTTC
CDR3 protein: CASSYSPRRLAGTNYEQYF
D gene: TRBD2
J gene: TRBJ2-7
V gene: TRBV6-2/TRBV6-3
clone size: .

CDR3 DNA: TGTGCCAGCAGCTCTCACCGGGACAGGGGGCGACGGACCGGGGAGCTGTTTTTT
CDR3 protein: CASSSHRDRGRRTGELFF
D gene: TRBD1
J gene: TRBJ2-2
V gene: TRBV7-8
clone size: .

CDR3 DNA: TGCGCCAGCAGCCCGACAGGGGGTGTCGGCAATGAGCAGTTCTTC
CDR3 protein: CASSPTGGVGNEQFF
D gene: TRBD1
J gene: TRBJ2-1
V gene: TRBV5-1
clone size: many

CDR3 DNA: TGTGCCAGCGGCGGGGTACCCTACGAGCAGTACTTC
CDR3 protein: CASGGVPYEQYF
D gene: .
J gene: TRBJ2-7
V gene: TRBV7-9
clone size: .

CDR3 DNA: TGTGCCAGCAGTTTAAGGGAACTCCTGGGTTCGCAGTATTTT
CDR3 protein: CASSLRELLGSQYF
D gene: .
J gene: TRBJ2-3
V gene: TRBV12-3/TRBV12-4
clone size: .

CDR3 DNA: TGTGCCAACAGCCAAGATGGGGGGTACGGGGAGCTGTTTTTT
CDR3 protein: CANSQDGGYGELFF
D gene: .
J gene: TRBJ2-2
V gene: TRBV4-2
clone size: .

CDR3 DNA: TGTGCCATCAGTGAATCTGACGGGAGCACAGATACGCAGTATTTT
CDR3 protein: CAISESDGSTDTQYF
D gene: .
J gene: TRBJ2-3
V gene: TRBV10-3
clone size: many

CDR3 DNA: TGTGCCAGCAGTCCACTACAGGGGATCGTTATCGGGGAGCTGTTTTTT
CDR3 protein: CASSPLQGIVIGELFF
D gene: TRBD1
J gene: TRBJ2-2
V gene: TRBV12-3/TRBV12-4
clone size: .

CDR3 DNA: TGCAGTGCGACGGCCGAAGAGCGGGGAACAGATACGCAGTATTTT
CDR3 protein: CSATAEERGTDTQYF
D gene: TRBD2
J gene: TRBJ2-3
V gene: TRBV20-1
clone size: many

CDR3 DNA: TGCAGCGTTGATAAGGTGGTGAACACTGAAGCTTTCTTT
CDR3 protein: CSVDKVVNTEAFF
D gene: .
J gene: TRBJ1-1
V gene: TRBV29-1
clone size: few

CDR3 DNA: TGTGCCAGCAGTGTGGGACGGATGCTCTCCTACGAGCAGTACTTC
CDR3 protein: CASSVGRMLSYEQYF
D gene: .
J gene: TRBJ2-7
V gene: TRBV2
clone size: .

CDR3 DNA: TGTGCCAGCAGTTGGACTAGGGGATCGGATACGCAGTATTTT
CDR3 protein: CASSWTRGSDTQYF
D gene: TRBD2
J gene: TRBJ2-3
V gene: TRBV12-3/TRBV12-4
clone size: few

CDR3 DNA: TGCAGCGTTGAAATCCGGGGGGGCTATGGCTACACCTTC
CDR3 protein: CSVEIRGGYGYTF
D gene: .
J gene: TRBJ1-2
V gene: TRBV29-1
clone size: few

CDR3 DNA: TGTGCCACCAGCAGAGGCAGCGGGAGAAATGAGCAGTTCTTC
CDR3 protein: CATSRGSGRNEQFF
D gene: TRBD2
J gene: TRBJ2-1
V gene: TRBV15
clone size: .

CDR3 DNA: TGCAGTGCTAGCCCCCCGGCGGCGGGACAGCCCCAGCATTTT
CDR3 protein: CSASPPAAGQPQHF
D gene: .
J gene: TRBJ1-5
V gene: TRBV20-1
clone size: .

CDR3 DNA: TGTGCCAGCAGTTTTCAGAAAAGCTCCTACAATGAGCAGTTCTTC
CDR3 protein: CASSFQKSSYNEQFF
D gene: .
J gene: TRBJ2-1
V gene: TRBV12-3/TRBV12-4
clone size: .

CDR3 DNA: TGTGCCACCAGTGATTTGAATCTCGGCGCTGAGCAGTTCTTC
CDR3 protein: CATSDLNLGAEQFF
D gene: .
J gene: TRBJ2-1
V gene: TRBV24-1
clone size: .

CDR3 DNA: TGTGCCAGCAGTTACTCGATTAGGGACAGCCTTAATAGCAATCAGCCCCAGCATTTT
CDR3 protein: CASSYSIRDSLNSNQPQHF
D gene: TRBD1
J gene: TRBJ1-5
V gene: TRBV6-5
clone size: .

CDR3 DNA: TGTGCCAGCAGTTTATCCGGGCGGGGGGGCCTCTTGAATACGCAGTATTTT
CDR3 protein: CASSLSGRGGLLNTQYF
D gene: TRBD2
J gene: TRBJ2-3
V gene: TRBV27
clone size: .

CDR3 DNA: TGTGCCAGCAGCTTAAAAGAAGGGGGAGTGAGTGGCTACACCTTC
CDR3 protein: CASSLKEGGVSGYTF
D gene: .
J gene: TRBJ1-2
V gene: TRBV7-2
clone size: .

CDR3 DNA: TGTGCCAGCAGTGTGCAAGGGCCGATGAACACTGAAGCTTTCTTT
CDR3 protein: CASSVQGPMNTEAFF
D gene: .
J gene: TRBJ1-1
V gene: TRBV2
clone size: few

CDR3 DNA: TGTGCCAGCAGTCCCCGGGGGGACAGGACCTACGAGCAGTTCTTC
CDR3 protein: CASSPRGDRTYEQFF
D gene: .
J gene: TRBJ2-1
V gene: TRBV12-3/TRBV12-4
clone size: .

CDR3 DNA: TGCAGTGCTAGGAAGGGGGCGGCGCAAGAGACCCAGTACTTC
CDR3 protein: CSARKGAAQETQYF
D gene: TRBD1
J gene: TRBJ2-5
V gene: TRBV20-1
clone size: few

CDR3 DNA: TGTGCCAGCAGTATTGATAGCTCTCCCAATGAGCAGTTCTTC
CDR3 protein: CASSIDSSPNEQFF
D gene: .
J gene: TRBJ2-1
V gene: TRBV6-2/TRBV6-3
clone size: .

CDR3 DNA: TGTGCCAGCAGCTTATCATTAAGCAATCAGCCCCAGCATTTT
CDR3 protein: CASSLSLSNQPQHF
D gene: .
J gene: TRBJ1-5
V gene: TRBV7-9
clone size: few

CDR3 DNA: TGTGCCAGCAGTTTTGACGGGAGCACAGATACGCAGTATTTT
CDR3 protein: CASSFDGSTDTQYF
D gene: .
J gene: TRBJ2-3
V gene: TRBV12-3/TRBV12-4
clone size: many

CDR3 DNA: TGCAGTGCTAGAGATGGGGGGGCCGTCAATCAGCCCCAGCATTTT
CDR3 protein: CSARDGGAVNQPQHF
D gene: .
J gene: TRBJ1-5
V gene: TRBV20-1
clone size: .

CDR3 DNA: TGTGCCAGCAGCCGGGGGGGTCCGGGCACTGAAGCTTTCTTT
CDR3 protein: CASSRGGPGTEAFF
D gene: .
J gene: TRBJ1-1
V gene: TRBV7-2
clone size: few

CDR3 DNA: TGCGCCAGCAGCCAGGGGGTTAGCGGGTCTGAGCAGTACTTC
CDR3 protein: CASSQGVSGSEQYF
D gene: TRBD2
J gene: TRBJ2-5
V gene: TRBV4-3
clone size: .

CDR3 DNA: TGTGCCATCAGGGACAGGGGGCAATACGAGCAGTACTTC
CDR3 protein: CAIRDRGQYEQYF
D gene: TRBD1
J gene: TRBJ2-7
V gene: TRBV10-3
clone size: .

CDR3 DNA: TGTGCCAGCACCCTTGCGGGGGGGCTAAAGACCCAGTTCTTC
CDR3 protein: CASTLAGGLKTQFF
D gene: TRBD2
J gene: TRBJ2-1
V gene: TRBV28
clone size: once

CDR3 DNA: TGTGCCAGCAGCGTAGTAGGTGGTAGCGTGGGCACCGGGGAGCTGTTTTTT
CDR3 protein: CASSVVGGSVGTGELFF
D gene: .
J gene: TRBJ2-2
V gene: TRBV9
clone size: few

CDR3 DNA: TGTGCCAGCAGCCGCGGCCCCCTTAGCACAGATACGCAGTATTTT
CDR3 protein: CASSRGPLSTDTQYF
D gene: .
J gene: TRBJ2-3
V gene: TRBV6-5
clone size: .